This T cell receptor beta chain was identified during a study of vaccination effects on CD4 cells after COVID-19. Study background: Before sequencing took place, the ViraFEST assay used viral peptide pools to expand antigen-specific CD4+ T cells. Peptides at roughly 10 ug/ml and IL-2 at 9 to 10 IU/ml were added to two million PBMC per well.

Having been cultured for 10 days, the cells underwent CD4+ T cell isolation. Participants were vaccinated with two doses of either the BNT162b2 or mRNA-1273 vaccine. According to the study, vaccine recipients showed no prior SARS-CoV-2 infection and negative nucleocapsid antibodies. IL-2 medium took the place of half the medium on both days 3 and 7. This clone has just one count. Its target is unknown. Measured with immunoSEQ multiplex PCR; TCRdb has only the in-frame clones, and not every one. The profile shows over 8,500 clones, roughly 80% of them singletons. CDR3 length: 15 residues. V was pared by 6 bases and J by 3 bases, with 18 bases between. Germline-derived CDR1 and CDR2 are LNHDA and SQIVND (reference sequence).

V is TRBV19 and J is TRBJ2-7; D is undetermined. This TCR was sampled from a human donor who received a COVID-19 vaccine. Sample: CD4+ T cells from PBMCs cultured without peptide, taken after COVID-19 vaccination. The CDR3 DNA sequence: TGTGCCAGTAGCCTATTTGGGTCTCCCCTCTACGAGCAGTACTTC. It translates to CASSLFGSPLYEQYF.